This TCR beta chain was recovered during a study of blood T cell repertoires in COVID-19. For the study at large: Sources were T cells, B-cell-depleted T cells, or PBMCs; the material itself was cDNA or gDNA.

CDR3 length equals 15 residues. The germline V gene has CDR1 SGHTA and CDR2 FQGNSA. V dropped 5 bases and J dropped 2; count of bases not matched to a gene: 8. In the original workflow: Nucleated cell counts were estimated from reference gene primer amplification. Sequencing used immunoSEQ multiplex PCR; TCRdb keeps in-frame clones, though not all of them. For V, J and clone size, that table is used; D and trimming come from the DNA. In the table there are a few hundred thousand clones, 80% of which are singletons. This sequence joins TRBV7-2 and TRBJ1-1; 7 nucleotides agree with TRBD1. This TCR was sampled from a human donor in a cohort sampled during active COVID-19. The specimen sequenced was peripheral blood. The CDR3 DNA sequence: TGTGCCAGCAGCCGTCCGGGACAGACCAACACTGAAGCTTTCTTT. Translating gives CASSRPGQTNTEAFF.